The T cell receptor beta chain under discussion was sequenced for a study of blood T cell repertoires in COVID-19. Across the study: Italy, Spain and the United States were the sources of the convalescent and acute COVID-19 samples. In each case, the material was cDNA or gDNA derived from T cells, B-cell-depleted T cells, or PBMCs.

Per the authors' pipeline: Reference gene primer amplification in the assay estimated nucleated cell counts. The table came from immunoSEQ multiplex PCR; TCRdb's copy has only in-frame clones and leaves some out. That table supplies the V and J calls and clone size; D and trimming were determined from the DNA. The sample has 180,000 or so clones; 70% to 90% are singletons. Deletions cut 3 bases from V and 7 bases from J, with 15 bases between. CDR3 length equals 14 residues. Germline V lookup: CDR1 MNHEY, CDR2 SMNVEV (reference sequence). Sequenced input: peripheral blood. The rearrangement joins TRBV27 to TRBJ1-2, with D possibly TRBD1 on 5 matching bases. This clonotype was sampled from a man between 60 and 75 years old with acute or convalescent COVID-19. The CDR3 reads CASSFRDGGGGYTF. DNA for the CDR3: TGTGCCAGCAGTTTCCGGGATGGGGGGGGTGGCTACACCTTC.